This passage covers 26 T cell receptor beta chains from one sample sequenced in a study of T cell repertoires in cytomegalovirus infection. Their recognized antigens are unknown. Each CDR3 protein is one row after TCRdb ran MiXCR on the reads. Of hundreds of thousands of distinct CDR3 sequences listed, roughly a third are singletons. The material sequenced was cultured PBMCs, taken from culture after CMV antigen stimulation. These TCRs come from a human donor in good health (CMV status not recorded). Some clones in this sample may be carry-over from other donors' samples.

This clonotype was counted between two and nine times. The chain combines TRBV10-3 with TRBJ2-2, with TRBD2 matching over 9 bases. Germline V CDR1 and CDR2: ENHRY, SYGVKD. With V trimmed by 7 bases and J by 5 bases, 8 bases remained unmatched. The CDR3 runs 15 residues. The CDR3 DNA sequence: TGTGCCATCAAAGGTGGCGGGGGGGATACCGGGGAGCTGTTTTTT. Its translation: CAIKGGGGDTGELFF.

The chain combines TRBV14 with TRBJ2-5, with 9 bases fitting TRBD2. From germline, CDR1 is SGHDN and CDR2 FVKESK. CDR3 size: 19 residues. The trim removed 1 base at V and 2 bases at J, leaving 14 bases unmatched. The CDR3 DNA is TGTGCCAGCAGCCAAGGGATCGGGCTAGCGGGGATTCTACAAGAGACCCAGTACTTC. Amino acids: CASSQGIGLAGILQETQYF.

This chain links TRBV4-1 with TRBJ1-2; 8 bases map to TRBD1. Germline CDR1 MGHRA, CDR2 YSYEKL. The CDR3 contains 13 residues. V trimming: 3 bases; J trimming: 10 bases; junction bases outside the gene matches: 7. CDR3 in amino acids: CASSQLTGDDYTF. DNA for the CDR3: TGCGCCAGCAGCCAGTTGACAGGGGATGACTACACCTTC.

This chain connects TRBV11-2 to TRBJ2-3; D perhaps matches TRBD2 (6 bases). The germline V and J ends were trimmed by 8 bases and 5 bases, with 14 bases remaining between them. Germline assignment: CDR1 SGHAT and CDR2 FQNNGV. The CDR3 is made up of 13 amino acids. CDR3 coding DNA: TGTGCCAGCGGATCAGGAGCGGGAGATACGCAGTATTTT. Its translation is CASGSGAGDTQYF.

This clonotype was observed many times. J is TRBJ2-7 and V is TRBV7-2, with TRBD1 identical over 8 bases. The CDR3 covers 13 residues. V was clipped by 6 bases and J by 2 bases; unmatched bases: 3. CDR1 and CDR2 (germline): SGHTA, FQGNSA. CDR3: CASRSQGAYEQYF. CDR3 bases: TGTGCCAGCAGATCACAGGGGGCCTACGAGCAGTACTTC.

This clonotype showed up just once. The chain uses TRBV6-5 and TRBJ2-4, with D possibly TRBD1 on 6 matching bases. Trimming cost V 0 bases and J 4 bases, with 10 bases left between them. The length of the CDR3 is 15 residues. The germline V gene encodes CDR1 MNHEY and CDR2 SVGAGI. CDR3 in DNA: TGTGCCAGCAGTTACTCGAGGACAGCGAAAAACATTCAGTACTTC. Encoded protein: CASSYSRTAKNIQYF.

The chain employs TRBV28 and TRBJ2-7; D possibly corresponds to TRBD2 (6 bases). This CDR3 is built from 14 residues. V was trimmed by 2 bases and J by 3 bases, leaving 11 bases between them. Germline V CDR1 and CDR2: MDHEN, SYDVKM. CDR3 sequence: CASSLSQGGYEQYF. The CDR3 DNA is TGTGCCAGCAGTTTAAGTCAGGGAGGCTACGAGCAGTACTTC.

The gene calls are TRBV3-1 and TRBJ2-7; 8 bases map to TRBD1. After removal of 4 bases from V and 3 bases from J, the junction contained 8 bases not matched to a gene. CDR1 is LGHDT, CDR2 YNNKEL, per germline (reference sequence). There are 15 residues in the CDR3. The CDR3 is CASSRTQGAGYEQYF. Here the CDR3 DNA reads TGTGCCAGCAGCCGCACCCAGGGGGCGGGCTACGAGCAGTACTTC.

J is TRBJ2-7 and V is TRBV14, with TRBD2 as a possible D gene (6 bases). Germline V gives CDR1 SGHDN, CDR2 FVKESK. V lost 1 base and J lost 7, with 11 bases in between. CDR3 length: 13 amino acids. CDR3 DNA: TGTGCCAGCAGCCAAGTCCGGGCGGGAGAGCAGTACTTC. It codes for CASSQVRAGEQYF.

This clonotype was counted many times. V and J are TRBV6-1 and TRBJ1-1, with D maybe TRBD1 (5 bases). This CDR3 spans 13 amino acids. Germline CDR1 is MNHNS and CDR2 is SASEGT. The germline V and J ends were trimmed by 9 bases and 2 bases, with 13 bases remaining between them. The CDR3 DNA is TGTGCCAGTTCCGGGACTCAAAACACTGAAGCTTTCTTT. It encodes CASSGTQNTEAFF.

This clonotype has a handful of counts. The chain has TRBV7-8 and TRBJ1-3; possibly TRBD1 for D (6 bases). CDR1 SGHVS and CDR2 FQNEAQ come from the germline V gene. This CDR3 comprises 18 residues. Trimming shortened V by 5 bases and J by 5 bases, and 25 bases separated the two germline ends. The CDR3 is CASSPRWGHQTARNTIYF. The CDR3 DNA reads as TGTGCCAGCAGCCCCCGGTGGGGACACCAAACGGCGAGAAACACCATATATTTT. The whole variable domain, remainder taken from reference TRBV7-8 and TRBJ1-3, is GAGVSQSPRYKVAKRGQDVALRCDPISGHVSLFWYQQALGQGPEFLTYFQNEAQLDKSGLPSDRFFAERPEGSVSTLKIQRTQQEDSAVYLCASSPRWGHQTARNTIYFGEGSWLTVV.

J is TRBJ2-5 and V is TRBV10-1; no clear D gene. The V gene lost 1 base and the J gene lost 4 bases, with 7 bases spanning the gap. Per germline, CDR1 WNHNN and CDR2 SYGVQD (reference sequence). CDR3 size: 13 residues. CDR3 sequence: CASSELVGETQYF. Here the CDR3 DNA reads TGCGCCAGCAGTGAGTTGGTCGGAGAGACCCAGTACTTC.

In this sample, this clonotype turned up a few times. V gene TRBV19 combines with J gene TRBJ2-2; D is unresolved. Germline CDR1 reads LNHDA; CDR2 reads SQIVND (reference sequence). V was cut by 6 bases and J by 0 bases, with 11 bases left in between. The CDR3 has 15 residues. The CDR3 spells CASRLVLTNTGELFF. For the CDR3, the DNA is TGTGCCAGTAGATTAGTCCTGACGAACACCGGGGAGCTGTTTTTT.

This clonotype turned up a few times. V gene TRBV7-2 combines with J gene TRBJ2-7; 7 bases map to TRBD2. The length of the CDR3 is 15 residues. The ends lost 2 bases at V and 1 base at J; junction bases unmatched: 5. The germline V gene encodes CDR1 SGHTA and CDR2 FQGNSA. The CDR3 DNA follows: TGTGCCAGCAGCTTAATGTGGGAGGGGTCCTACGAGCAGTACTTC. Amino acids: CASSLMWEGSYEQYF.

V gene TRBV12-3 or TRBV12-4 combines with J gene TRBJ2-1; possible D gene TRBD1, 6 bases. There are 11 residues in the CDR3. The V gene lost 6 bases and the J gene lost 15 bases, with 15 bases spanning the gap. This chain's CDR3 is CASSSDRHRFF. CDR3 nucleotides: TGTGCCAGCAGCTCCGACAGGCATCGGTTCTTC.

In its sample, this clonotype was seen many times. This rearrangement joins TRBV7-2 to TRBJ1-5; 10 nucleotides match TRBD1. Germline assignment: CDR1 SGHTA and CDR2 FQGNSA. J gave up 8 bases and V 5 bases, and 9 bases lay outside the gene matches. This CDR3 contains 15 residues. The CDR3 DNA reads as TGTGCCAGCAGCCCTCTAGGGACAGGGGACGAGCCCCAGCATTTT. Protein product: CASSPLGTGDEPQHF.

The gene calls are TRBV12-3 or TRBV12-4 and TRBJ1-1; possible D gene TRBD1, 5 bases. CDR3 length: 16 amino acids. The germline V and J ends were trimmed by 7 bases and 5 bases, with 23 bases remaining between them. In DNA, the CDR3 is TGTGCCAGCACCGGTGGGGGTTCAAGTGGTCGGACTGAAGCTTTCTTT. Its protein product is CASTGGGSSGRTEAFF.

The chain couples TRBV12-3 or TRBV12-4 to TRBJ2-2; TRBD2 aligns across 7 bases. The V segment lost 6 bases and the J segment 3 bases; nucleotides outside the gene matches: 19. The CDR3 runs to 19 residues. The CDR3 spells CASRPKRGGLVSYTGELFF. CDR3 sequence (DNA): TGTGCCAGCAGACCGAAGCGTGGCGGACTAGTGAGTTACACCGGGGAGCTGTTTTTT.

This chain connects TRBV7-8 to TRBJ1-3; D is uncertain. CDR1 SGHVS and CDR2 FQNEAQ come from the germline V gene. Trimming removed 4 bases at V and 2 bases at J, with 3 bases between. The CDR3 runs 12 residues. CDR3 bases: TGTGCCAGCAGCTGGACTGGAAACACCATATATTTT. Its translation is CASSWTGNTIYF. Supplemented by reference TRBV7-8 and TRBJ1-3, the full variable domain reads GAGVSQSPRYKVAKRGQDVALRCDPISGHVSLFWYQQALGQGPEFLTYFQNEAQLDKSGLPSDRFFAERPEGSVSTLKIQRTQQEDSAVYLCASSWTGNTIYFGEGSWLTVV.

This clonotype has a single count. The J gene is TRBJ1-1, the V gene TRBV19; D possibly corresponds to TRBD1 (5 bases). Germline V gene sequence: CDR1 LNHDA, CDR2 SQIVND (reference sequence). V lost 3 bases and J lost 4, with 9 bases in between. The CDR3 has 13 amino acids. The CDR3 loop is CASSIWGSTEAFF. The CDR3 coding sequence is TGTGCCAGTAGTATTTGGGGGTCCACTGAAGCTTTCTTT.

This clonotype was counted between two and nine times. The V and J genes are TRBV28 and TRBJ1-4; 10 nucleotides align to TRBD1. Looked up from germline, CDR1 is MDHEN and CDR2 is SYDVKM. The CDR3 extends over 15 amino acids. Germline trimming cut 3 bases from V and 8 bases from J; bases unmatched to any gene: 6. The CDR3 sequence: CASSFAGQGKEKLFF. The CDR3 DNA is TGTGCCAGCAGTTTCGCGGGACAGGGGAAGGAAAAACTGTTTTTT.

In DNA form, the CDR3 reads TGTGCCAGCAGCAAAACCCGGAACACTGAAGCTTTCTTT. Its protein is CASSKTRNTEAFF. The V call is TRBV12-3 or TRBV12-4, the J call TRBJ1-1; D uncertain. Trimming removed 6 bases from V and 1 base from J, with 9 bases in between. CDR3 length: 13 amino acids.

The sample holds many counts of this clonotype. The chain joins TRBV7-2 to TRBJ1-2; D uncertain. This CDR3 comprises 12 residues. Trimming left V 4 bases short and J 8 bases short, with 11 bases between. Germline V gene data show CDR1 as SGHTA and CDR2 as FQGNSA. The CDR3 protein is CASSSHPLGYTF. The CDR3, as DNA: TGTGCCAGCAGCTCTCACCCCCTAGGCTACACCTTC. The full variable domain, completed using reference TRBV7-2 and TRBJ1-2, is GAGVSQSPSNKVTEKGKDVELRCDPISGHTALYWYRQSLGQGLEFLIYFQGNSAPDKSGLPSDRFSAERTGGSVSTLTIQRTQQEDSAVYLCASSSHPLGYTFGSGTRLTVV.

The chain links TRBV3-1 to TRBJ2-6; D gene uncertain. The germline V gene encodes CDR1 LGHDT and CDR2 YNNKEL (reference sequence). The CDR3 sequence is 16 residues long. The germline V and J ends were trimmed by 2 bases and 3 bases, with 11 bases remaining between them. The CDR3, as DNA: TGTGCCAGCAGCCAAACCAGCCTCGGTGGGGCCAACGTCCTGACTTTC. This codes for CASSQTSLGGANVLTF. The complete variable domain, with remaining parts taken from reference TRBV3-1 and TRBJ2-6, reads DTAVSQTPKYLVTQMGNDKSIKCEQNLGHDTMYWYKQDSKKFLKIMFSYNNKELIINETVPNRFSPKSPDKAHLNLHINSLELGDSAVYFCASSQTSLGGANVLTFGAGSRLTVL.

The CDR3 here is CASSPRLAGDPGELFF. CDR3 bases: TGTGCCAGCAGCCCAAGACTAGCGGGAGATCCCGGGGAGCTGTTTTTT. This chain joins TRBV7-2 and TRBJ2-2, with 12 bases aligning to TRBD2. Trimming took 5 bases from V and 6 from J; bases not matched to a gene: 7. The germline CDR1 and CDR2 sequences are SGHTA and FQGNSA. The CDR3 length is 16 residues. The whole variable domain, remainder taken from reference TRBV7-2 and TRBJ2-2, is GAGVSQSPSNKVTEKGKDVELRCDPISGHTALYWYRQSLGQGLEFLIYFQGNSAPDKSGLPSDRFSAERTGGSVSTLTIQRTQQEDSAVYLCASSPRLAGDPGELFFGEGSRLTVL.

The rearrangement uses TRBV5-4 and TRBJ1-3; D gene ambiguous. Trimming cost V 10 bases and J 4 bases, with 12 bases left between them. CDR3 length: 12 amino acids. Germline lookup yields CDR1 SGHNT and CDR2 YYREEE (reference sequence). CDR3 sequence (DNA): TGTGCCCTCGAGGCGGCCGGAAACACCATATATTTT. It encodes CALEAAGNTIYF.